The 7 T cell receptor beta chains given below trace back to one sample, sequenced in a study of cytomegalovirus exposure and HLA in healthy donors. Use of 60 Vbeta and 13 Jbeta primers characterized the PCR. Only in-frame clones appear in the TCRdb table, and some are missing; sequencing was by immunoSEQ multiplex PCR. The data contain about 140,000 clones, roughly 80% of them singletons. Sequencing was done on a sample of PBMCs. The receptors stem from a man in his forties or fifties in good health and CMV-seropositive.

The J gene is TRBJ2-7, the V gene TRBV15; 10 nucleotides agree with TRBD1. Trimming cost V 0 bases and J 2 bases; bases outside gene matches: 4. Germline assignment: CDR1 LNHNV and CDR2 YYDKDF (reference sequence). CDR3 length: 16 residues. CDR3: CATSRDGGTGAYEQYF. The CDR3 DNA follows: TGTGCCACCAGCAGAGATGGGGGGACAGGGGCCTACGAGCAGTACTTC.

The V call is TRBV10-3, the J call TRBJ2-3, with D perhaps matching TRBD2 (6 bases). V was pared by 2 bases and J by 5 bases, with 17 bases between. The CDR3 covers 16 residues. Germline V CDR1 and CDR2: ENHRY, SYGVKD. The CDR3 coding sequence is TGTGCCATCAGTGAGAGTCGGGGGAGGCACGGAGATACGCAGTATTTT. Translated, it gives CAISESRGRHGDTQYF.

This chain joins TRBV29-1 and TRBJ2-1, with 7 bases matching TRBD2. Looked up from germline, CDR1 is SQVTM and CDR2 is ANQGSEA. The length of the CDR3 is 16 residues. Trimming at V came to 5 bases and at J to 7 bases, leaving 17 bases not matched to a gene. The CDR3 reads CSVPDRAPGGINEQFF. CDR3 nucleotide sequence: TGCAGCGTTCCTGACCGGGCCCCCGGGGGGATAAATGAGCAGTTCTTC.

The count of this clone is one. The chain carries TRBV2 and TRBJ2-3, with 7 bases identical to TRBD2. The CDR3 extends over 12 amino acids. V shed 5 bases and J 9 bases; nucleotides not matched to a gene: 5. Germline CDR1 and CDR2: SNHLY and FYNNEI. The CDR3 region has the DNA TGTGCCAGCAGTAGGGAGGGCCGCACGCAGTATTTT. Its translation is CASSREGRTQYF.

This clone has more than one count but fewer than ten. The rearrangement uses TRBV30 and TRBJ1-2; D may be TRBD1 (5 bases). The CDR3 is made up of 14 amino acids. Trimming shortened V by 4 bases and J by 2 bases, and 14 bases separated the two germline ends. The germline V gene encodes CDR1 GTSNPN and CDR2 SVGIG (reference sequence). The CDR3 DNA follows: TGTGCCTGGAAAAACTCCGGGGGGAACTATGGCTACACCTTC. Its translation: CAWKNSGGNYGYTF.

The V gene is TRBV5-4, the J gene TRBJ2-5; 10 bases align to TRBD1. Germline CDR1 SGHNT, CDR2 YYREEE (reference sequence). The CDR3 loop spans 14 amino acids. Losses at the gene ends were 4 bases for V and 5 bases for J; bases not matched to a gene: 5. In nucleotides, the CDR3 is TGTGCCAGCAGCATCGACAGGGGGCCGGAGACCCAGTACTTC. It encodes CASSIDRGPETQYF.

There are a few counts of this clone. The rearrangement uses TRBV5-1 and TRBJ2-7; no definite D call. This CDR3 has 14 residues. Germline CDR1 and CDR2: SGHRS and YFSETQ. Trimming left V 4 bases short and J 3 bases short, with 14 bases between. In DNA, the CDR3 is TGCGCCAGCAGCCCCTCCCCAGCGAGCTACGAGCAGTACTTC. It is translated as CASSPSPASYEQYF.